These 8 T cell receptor beta chains were all obtained from the same sample, sequenced in a study of somatic mutations in cytotoxic T cells in rheumatoid arthritis. Some clones are missing from TCRdb's copy, which holds only in-frame ones; the method was immunoSEQ multiplex PCR. This sample yields 6,500 to 9,000 clones, of which just under 80% are seen a single time; 9.5% to 13% belongs to the top ten. The sample was CD8+ T cells sorted from blood. All receptors come from an adult with rheumatoid arthritis.

V and J are TRBV9 and TRBJ1-4, with a tentative D call TRBD1 (5 bases). Trimming took off 1 base at V and 6 bases at J, with 16 bases between the two ends. The CDR3 covers 16 residues. Looked up from germline, CDR1 is SGDLS and CDR2 is YYNGEE. CDR3 nucleotides: TGTGCCAGCAGCGTATCATTTGGGGGGTCCCATGAAAAACTGTTTTTT. Amino acid sequence: CASSVSFGGSHEKLFF. Full variable domain (rest looked up from reference TRBV9 and TRBJ1-4): DSGVTQTPKHLITATGQRVTLRCSPRSGDLSVYWYQQSLDQGLQFLIQYYNGEERAKGNILERFSAQQFPDLHSELNLSSLELGDSALYFCASSVSFGGSHEKLFFGSGTQLSVL.

The V and J genes are TRBV12-5 and TRBJ2-1, with D perhaps TRBD1 or TRBD2 (5 bases each). The CDR3 runs to 14 residues. Per the germline V gene, CDR1 is LGHNT and CDR2 is FRNRAP. Trimming pared 1 base from V and 8 bases from J, leaving 12 bases between. The CDR3 region is CASGLGDPRDEQFF. Here the CDR3 DNA reads TGTGCTAGTGGTTTGGGGGACCCCCGCGATGAGCAGTTCTTC. The complete variable domain, with remaining parts taken from reference TRBV12-5 and TRBJ2-1, reads DARVTQTPRHKVTEMGQEVTMRCQPILGHNTVFWYRQTMMQGLELLAYFRNRAPLDDSGMPKDRFSAEMPDATLATLKIQPSEPRDSAVYFCASGLGDPRDEQFFGPGTRLTVL.

V and J are TRBV28 and TRBJ1-1, with 8 bases fitting TRBD1. This CDR3 contains 15 residues. J was trimmed by 1 base and V by 2 bases; bases with no gene match: 3. CDR1 is MDHEN, CDR2 SYDVKM, per germline. Here the CDR3 reads CASSLGTGGNTEAFF. The CDR3 DNA reads TGTGCCAGCAGTTTAGGAACAGGGGGGAACACTGAAGCTTTCTTT.

The chain recombines TRBV10-2 with TRBJ2-5; no clear D gene. V gave up 3 bases and J gave up 4 bases, with 12 bases separating them. CDR1 and CDR2 (germline): WSHSY, SAAADI. CDR3 size: 14 residues. CDR3 loop: CASSDLGLRETQYF. CDR3 coding DNA: TGCGCCAGCAGTGATTTGGGATTGCGAGAGACCCAGTACTTC.

This chain connects TRBV7-2 to TRBJ2-3; D gene uncertain. Germline V gene lookup returns CDR1 SGHTA and CDR2 FQGNSA. The CDR3 is made up of 11 amino acids. Trimming took 4 bases from V and 6 from J, leaving 5 bases between them. The CDR3 spells CASSSRDTQYF. The CDR3 DNA reads TGTGCCAGCAGCTCGCGGGATACGCAGTATTTT.

V is TRBV19 and J is TRBJ1-1; no clear D. The ends were cut back, 9 bases at V and 0 bases at J, with 14 bases in the middle. Germline CDR1 reads LNHDA; CDR2 reads SQIVND (reference sequence). The CDR3 is 14 amino acids. This CDR3 reads CASGRKIMNTEAFF. The CDR3 DNA reads TGTGCCAGCGGACGGAAGATCATGAACACTGAAGCTTTCTTT.

The chain joins TRBV28 to TRBJ1-6, with D perhaps matching TRBD1 (5 bases). The CDR3 has 16 amino acids. Per germline, CDR1 MDHEN and CDR2 SYDVKM. V was shortened by 2 bases and J by 7 bases, with 15 bases between the two germline ends. The CDR3 loop reads CASSLRPRPGNSPLHF. For the CDR3, the DNA is TGTGCCAGCAGTTTACGTCCTCGGCCAGGGAATTCACCCCTCCACTTT.

This chain uses TRBV4-2 with TRBJ2-3; D is perhaps TRBD2 (7 bases). Germline V gene sequence: CDR1 LGHNA, CDR2 YNFKEQ. Trimming removed 1 base at V and 2 bases at J, with 22 bases between. The CDR3 runs to 19 residues. CDR3 residues: CASSQVRGPAGDPTDTQYF. The CDR3 DNA reads as TGTGCCAGCAGCCAAGTCAGGGGCCCGGCGGGGGACCCCACAGATACGCAGTATTTT.